Presented here are 26 T cell receptor beta chains from one specimen sequenced in a study of beta chain features in type 1 diabetes. Expressed TCRB transcripts were sequenced because the isolated RNA had all been reverse transcribed beforehand. Measured with immunoSEQ multiplex PCR; TCRdb has only the in-frame clones, and not every one. The table includes hundreds of thousands of clones, around 13% detected once. The specimen sequenced was central memory CD4+ T cells from blood. These receptor sequences come from a man aged 25 to 45 in good health.

This clone was observed once. CDR3 sequence (DNA): TGCGCCAGCAGCCAAATTCTGGGGGACAATCAGTATTTT. The encoded protein is CASSQILGDNQYF. The rearrangement links TRBV4-1 to TRBJ2-3; D possibly corresponds to TRBD1 (6 bases). Germline V lookup: CDR1 MGHRA, CDR2 YSYEKL. V lost 2 bases and J lost 12, with 15 bases in between. The CDR3 is made up of 13 amino acids.

This chain connects TRBV5-4 to TRBJ2-3; 7 bases match TRBD2. The CDR3 sequence is 16 residues long. Looked up from germline, CDR1 is SGHNT and CDR2 is YYREEE (reference sequence). With 4 bases clipped from V and 3 bases from J, the junction kept 11 bases outside the gene matches. The CDR3 loop is CASSRRGSRGTDTQYF. In nucleotides, the CDR3 is TGTGCCAGCAGCCGGCGGGGGTCGCGGGGTACAGATACGCAGTATTTT.

This clone has just a few counts. CDR3 in DNA: TGTGCCAGCAGCTTAGCTTCGGGGATCAATTCACCCCTCCACTTT. Translated, it gives CASSLASGINSPLHF. The V gene is TRBV11-3, the J gene TRBJ1-6, with D uncertain. Trimming took 1 base from V and 7 from J, leaving 11 bases between them. Germline V CDR1 and CDR2: SGHNT, YENEEA. This CDR3 is 15 amino acids long.

This clone has at least ten counts. Other DNA sequences within the sample encode an identical CDR3. This chain connects TRBV7-2 to TRBJ2-3, with 11 bases fitting TRBD2. The CDR3 is 15 residues long. Germline V CDR1 and CDR2: SGHTA, FQGNSA. V shed 0 bases, J shed 5 bases, and the junction held 1 base outside the gene matches. The CDR3 DNA reads TGTGCCAGCAGCTTAGCCGGACTAGCGGGAGATACGCAGTATTTT. It is translated as CASSLAGLAGDTQYF.

V is TRBV13 and J is TRBJ1-4; weak D call: TRBD1 (5 bases). The CDR3 has 16 amino acids. Trimming left V 0 bases short and J 4 bases short, with 12 bases between. CDR1 and CDR2 (germline): PRHDT, FYEKMQ (reference sequence). The CDR3 here is CASSLGRAADNEKLFF. The CDR3 DNA is TGTGCCAGCAGCTTAGGCAGGGCAGCCGATAATGAAAAACTGTTTTTT.

This clone was seen only a few times. The CDR3, as DNA: TGTGCCAGTAGTATATCGCTAGCTTCAGATACGCAGTATTTT. Its protein product is CASSISLASDTQYF. The chain carries TRBV19 and TRBJ2-3, with D perhaps TRBD2 (5 bases). This CDR3 has 14 residues. Germline values: CDR1 LNHDA, CDR2 SQIVND (reference sequence). Trimming stripped 2 bases from V and 4 bases from J, with 10 bases between.

This clone was picked up a small number of times. The chain links TRBV7-2 to TRBJ2-5; the match to TRBD2 covers 9 bases. The CDR3 runs to 16 residues. V dropped 1 base and J dropped 7; count of bases not matched to a gene: 10. Germline assignment: CDR1 SGHTA and CDR2 FQGNSA. The DNA of the CDR3 is TGTGCCAGCAGCTTAGGGCCGACTAGCGGAAGAGGGACCCAGTACTTC. It translates to CASSLGPTSGRGTQYF.

This clone was observed a handful of times. The chain combines TRBV6-5 with TRBJ2-5, with 11 bases identical to TRBD2. The CDR3 is 13 amino acids. Trimming removed 6 bases from V and 4 bases from J; junction bases left unmatched: 1. CDR1 is MNHEY, CDR2 SVGAGI, per germline. The CDR3: CASRGTSGETQYF. The CDR3 DNA sequence: TGTGCCAGCAGAGGGACTAGCGGAGAGACCCAGTACTTC.

The rearrangement uses TRBV9 and TRBJ2-3; no definite D call. This CDR3 has 15 amino acids. The germline V and J ends were trimmed by 2 bases and 3 bases, with 13 bases remaining between them. Germline CDR1 reads SGDLS; CDR2 reads YYNGEE. CDR3 region: CASSVPLSGTDTQYF. Here the CDR3 DNA reads TGTGCCAGCAGCGTGCCGCTGAGTGGGACAGATACGCAGTATTTT.

The chain carries TRBV15 and TRBJ1-5; D is uncertain. Trimming took 6 bases from V and 0 from J, leaving 9 bases between them. Germline lookup yields CDR1 LNHNV and CDR2 YYDKDF (reference sequence). This CDR3 has 14 residues. The CDR3 DNA reads TGTGCCACCAGGGATGGTAGTAGCAATCAGCCCCAGCATTTT. Its protein is CATRDGSSNQPQHF.

The J gene is TRBJ2-6, the V gene TRBV5-1; unclear D gene. CDR1 SGHRS and CDR2 YFSETQ come from the germline V gene. Trimming took off 0 bases at V and 0 bases at J, with 13 bases between the two ends. The length of the CDR3 is 18 residues. DNA for the CDR3: TGCGCCAGCAGCTTGGACAGCGCTCAAACCTCTGGGGCCAACGTCCTGACTTTC. Protein sequence: CASSLDSAQTSGANVLTF.

V usage is TRBV7-2 and J usage is TRBJ2-2, with 12 bases matching TRBD2. Per germline, CDR1 SGHTA and CDR2 FQGNSA. This CDR3 has 15 residues. The V and J ends lost 3 bases and 8 bases, in that order; junction bases with no gene match: 4. The CDR3 DNA follows: TGTGCCAGCAGCTTGACTAGCGGGAGTGTAGGGGAGCTGTTTTTT. This translates into CASSLTSGSVGELFF.

The chain combines TRBV15 with TRBJ2-3; no reliable D call. This CDR3 region has 12 residues. V lost 2 bases and J 4 bases, leaving 4 bases between the germline ends. CDR1 is LNHNV, CDR2 YYDKDF, per germline (reference sequence). The CDR3 spells CATSRTPDTQYF. CDR3 bases: TGTGCCACCAGCAGAACCCCAGATACGCAGTATTTT.

In its sample, this clone was seen a few times. The gene calls are TRBV6-1 and TRBJ2-4, with a possible D match to TRBD2 (5 bases). Per the germline V gene, CDR1 is MNHNS and CDR2 is SASEGT. The CDR3 has 15 amino acids. V was cut by 0 bases and J by 3 bases, with 9 bases left in between. CDR3 bases: TGTGCCAGCAGTGAAGCGGGAGAAGACAAAAACATTCAGTACTTC. Its protein is CASSEAGEDKNIQYF.

The V call is TRBV2, the J call TRBJ2-1; 8 bases match TRBD2. The germline V gene encodes CDR1 SNHLY and CDR2 FYNNEI. This CDR3 is built from 17 residues. V shed 0 bases and J 8 bases; nucleotides not matched to a gene: 12. The CDR3 region has the DNA TGTGCCAGCAGTGAAGCGCTTGGGCGGGGGGTTAGGGATGAGCAGTTCTTC. This translates into CASSEALGRGVRDEQFF. Combining the CDR3 with reference TRBV2 and TRBJ2-1 gives the whole variable domain EPEVTQTPSHQVTQMGQEVILRCVPISNHLYFYWYRQILGQKVEFLVSFYNNEISEKSEIFDDQFSVERPDGSNFTLKIRSTKLEDSAMYFCASSEALGRGVRDEQFFGPGTRLTVL.

V usage is TRBV11-2 and J usage is TRBJ2-3; TRBD2 matches at 7 bases. Germline trimming cut 7 bases from V and 0 bases from J; bases unmatched to any gene: 10. The CDR3 totals 16 residues. From germline, CDR1 is SGHAT and CDR2 FQNNGV. The CDR3 DNA follows: TGTGCCAGCACCTCCCCACTAGCGTTCAGCACAGATACGCAGTATTTT. Protein product: CASTSPLAFSTDTQYF. Based on the CDR3 plus reference TRBV11-2 and TRBJ2-3, the full variable domain is EAGVAQSPRYKIIEKRQSVAFWCNPISGHATLYWYQQILGQGPKLLIQFQNNGVVDDSQLPKDRFSAERLKGVDSTLKIQPAKLEDSAVYLCASTSPLAFSTDTQYFGPGTRLTVL.

Many counts were recorded for this clone. The V and J genes are TRBV18 and TRBJ2-7; D might be TRBD1 or TRBD2, each matching 5 bases. Germline V CDR1 and CDR2: KGHSH, LQKENI. This CDR3 spans 14 amino acids. The germline V and J ends were trimmed by 8 bases and 7 bases, with 21 bases remaining between them. The CDR3 bases are TGTGCCAGCGCACAAGCCGCCCGTGGGGGAGAGCAGTACGTC. Protein product: CASAQAARGGEQYV.

This clone was picked up a small number of times. J is TRBJ2-1 and V is TRBV7-9; D remains unclear. Germline V gene lookup returns CDR1 SEHNR and CDR2 FQNEAQ (reference sequence). The V end lost 2 bases, the J end lost 10 bases, and 12 bases lay between the germline ends. This CDR3 region has 13 residues. This CDR3 reads CASSLNQKGEQFF. The CDR3 DNA follows: TGTGCCAGCAGCTTAAACCAGAAAGGCGAGCAGTTCTTC.

The table lists this clone with many counts. The gene calls are TRBV21-1 and TRBJ2-7; the table's D call of TRBD1 was not tested on the DNA. TRBV21-1 is labeled a pseudogene. The CDR3 runs 14 residues. DNA for the CDR3: TGTGCCAGCAGCAAGGGGACAGGGCCCTACGAGCAGTACGTC. This encodes CASSKGTGPYEQYV.

The V gene is TRBV4-3, the J gene TRBJ1-6; the match to TRBD1 covers 7 bases. The CDR3 is 16 amino acids. Trimming cost V 1 base and J 10 bases; bases outside gene matches: 10. Germline V gene data show CDR1 as LGHNA and CDR2 as YSLEER. The CDR3 region has the DNA TGCGCCAGCAGCCAAGCTCGGGGAACAGGGGTCTCACCCCTCCACTTT. Its protein product is CASSQARGTGVSPLHF.

The chain employs TRBV5-6 and TRBJ2-3, with D perhaps assigned TRBD1 or TRBD2 (5 bases each). The CDR3 has 17 amino acids. Germline V CDR1 and CDR2: SGHDT, YYEEEE. The ends were cut back, 0 bases at V and 2 bases at J, with 16 bases in the middle. The CDR3 sequence is CASSLAGIGADTDTQYF. The CDR3 nucleotides read TGTGCCAGCAGCTTGGCTGGGATCGGGGCCGACACAGATACGCAGTATTTT.

This clone was seen more than once but under ten times. CDR3 residues: CASTEHIGRETQYF. The CDR3 bases are TGTGCCAGCACCGAGCATATAGGTCGGGAGACCCAGTACTTC. The rearrangement uses TRBV2 and TRBJ2-5; no definite D call. Germline V gene data show CDR1 as SNHLY and CDR2 as FYNNEI. The CDR3 loop spans 14 amino acids. Trimming left V 7 bases short and J 5 bases short, with 17 bases between. Variable domain in full (rest from reference TRBV2 and TRBJ2-5): EPEVTQTPSHQVTQMGQEVILRCVPISNHLYFYWYRQILGQKVEFLVSFYNNEISEKSEIFDDQFSVERPDGSNFTLKIRSTKLEDSAMYFCASTEHIGRETQYFGPGTRLLVL.

This chain connects TRBV7-8 to TRBJ2-2; 8 bases agree with TRBD2. Per germline, CDR1 SGHVS and CDR2 FQNEAQ. V lost 3 bases to trimming and J lost 6 bases; unmatched junction nucleotides: 3. The CDR3 is made up of 14 amino acids. The CDR3 protein is CASSLSGRAGELFF. Written as DNA, the CDR3 is TGTGCCAGCAGCTTGAGCGGGAGAGCCGGGGAGCTGTTTTTT. The whole variable domain, remainder taken from reference TRBV7-8 and TRBJ2-2, is GAGVSQSPRYKVAKRGQDVALRCDPISGHVSLFWYQQALGQGPEFLTYFQNEAQLDKSGLPSDRFFAERPEGSVSTLKIQRTQQEDSAVYLCASSLSGRAGELFFGEGSRLTVL.

This clone was detected a few times. The V and J genes are TRBV19 and TRBJ2-1; perhaps TRBD2 as D (6 bases). Trimming stripped 1 base from V and 6 bases from J, with 19 bases between. The CDR3 covers 17 residues. CDR1 is LNHDA, CDR2 SQIVND, per germline (reference sequence). CDR3 amino acids: CASSIGNSGFAPNEQFF. The CDR3 DNA follows: TGTGCCAGTAGTATAGGTAATAGCGGCTTTGCCCCCAATGAGCAGTTCTTC.

The chain is built from TRBV7-9 and TRBJ2-6, with D uncertain. Per germline, CDR1 SEHNR and CDR2 FQNEAQ (reference sequence). This CDR3 spans 15 amino acids. Between the trimmed V and J ends, which lost 5 bases and 2 bases, there was a span of 10 bases. The CDR3 loop is CASSILIAGANVLTF. DNA for the CDR3: TGTGCCAGCAGCATCCTGATTGCTGGGGCCAACGTCCTGACTTTC.

This clone was found a few times. V is TRBV4-3 and J is TRBJ2-5; unclear D gene. The CDR3 runs 14 residues. V lost 0 bases to trimming and J lost 0 bases, with 5 bases between them. Germline CDR1 is LGHNA and CDR2 is YSLEER. Here the CDR3 reads CASSQDSYQETQYF. The CDR3 coding sequence is TGCGCCAGCAGCCAAGACAGCTACCAAGAGACCCAGTACTTC.